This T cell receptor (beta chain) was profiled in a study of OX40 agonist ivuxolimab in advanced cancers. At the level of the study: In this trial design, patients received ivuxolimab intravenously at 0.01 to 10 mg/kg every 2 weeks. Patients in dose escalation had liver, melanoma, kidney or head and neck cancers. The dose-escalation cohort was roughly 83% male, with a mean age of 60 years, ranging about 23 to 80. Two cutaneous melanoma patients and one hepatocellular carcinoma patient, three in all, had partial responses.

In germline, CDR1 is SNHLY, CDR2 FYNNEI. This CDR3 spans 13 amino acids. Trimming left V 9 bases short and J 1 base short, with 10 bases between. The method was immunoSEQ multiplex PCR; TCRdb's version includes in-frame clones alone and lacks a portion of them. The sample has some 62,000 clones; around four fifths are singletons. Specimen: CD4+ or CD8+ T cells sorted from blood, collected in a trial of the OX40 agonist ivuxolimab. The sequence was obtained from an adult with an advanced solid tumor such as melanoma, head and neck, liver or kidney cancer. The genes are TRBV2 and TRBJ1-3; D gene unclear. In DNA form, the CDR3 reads TGTGCCAGTAGTACAGATTCTGGAAACACCATATATTTT. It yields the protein CASSTDSGNTIYF. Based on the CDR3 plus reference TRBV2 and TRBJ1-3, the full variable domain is EPEVTQTPSHQVTQMGQEVILRCVPISNHLYFYWYRQILGQKVEFLVSFYNNEISEKSEIFDDQFSVERPDGSNFTLKIRSTKLEDSAMYFCASSTDSGNTIYFGEGSWLTVV.